Listed below are T cell receptor beta chains from one sample, sequenced in a study of blood T cells in healthy people across ages. TCRdb re-called the 5' RACE reads through MiXCR, storing one row per CDR3 protein. The sample contains 1,300,000 or so distinct CDR3 sequences, approximately 59% of which appear only once. The sample was blood. The receptors come from a man between 18 and 35 years old in good health. CDR3s include the opening cysteine and the closing phenylalanine or tryptophan. A D gene is named only where the DNA matches it firmly. A clone size is listed for some rows: how often the clone was seen (once, few, many), or a class if it is expanded.

>.|TRBJ2-7|.|TRBV28
CASIASTYEQYF
>TRBD1|TRBJ1-2|few|TRBV29-1
CSARQGNNYGYTF
>TRBD2|TRBJ2-3|.|TRBV12-3/TRBV12-4
CASSVPYLGLAGAAGLGDTQYF
>TRBD1|TRBJ1-2|few|TRBV11-1
CASSLGTGELYGYTF
>.|TRBJ2-3|.|TRBV18
CASSPGVRGSTDTQYF
>.|TRBJ1-1|few|TRBV21-1
CASSLSRWDSTEAFF
>TRBD1|TRBJ1-5|.|TRBV27
CASSTTGYSNQPQHF
>TRBD2|.|.|TRBV20-1
CSAERAGEGREQYF
>.|TRBJ2-5|many|TRBV20-1
CSARWVRETQYF
>TRBD1|TRBJ2-1|.|TRBV29-1
CSAGQGQYNEQFF
>.|TRBJ2-7|.|TRBV12-5
CASGLARGGYEQYF
>.|.|once|TRBV7-2
CASSQRPGETQYF
>TRBD2|TRBJ2-7|few|TRBV4-2
CASSQETSGRTGEFF
>.|TRBJ2-2|.|TRBV10-3
CAISENALGTGELFF
>TRBD2|TRBJ2-3|few|TRBV6-5
CASSYDSSGGTKGPPDTQYF
>.|TRBJ2-1|once|TRBV9
CASSVESRRDEQFF
>.|TRBJ2-7|.|TRBV6-5
CASSDRTRSYEQYF
>.|TRBJ2-4|few|TRBV6-5
CASSYVFGAKNIQYF
>.|TRBJ2-1|.|TRBV29-1
CSVEDRAAYNEQFF
>.|TRBJ1-2|.|TRBV10-3
CAISVSGRVYGYTF
>TRBD1|TRBJ2-5|.|TRBV4-2
CASSRLDRGQETQYF
>.|TRBJ2-7|.|TRBV29-1
CSVGGGQGRSSYEQYF
>.|TRBJ2-7|.|TRBV4-1
CASSQEGGFSYEQYF
>.|TRBJ2-1|.|TRBV7-2
CASSTSWKEQFF
>TRBD1|TRBJ1-5|few|TRBV15
CATSGNRGLNQPQHF
>TRBD1|TRBJ1-2|.|TRBV4-3
CASSQVQGAIPSGYTF
>.|TRBJ2-3|few|TRBV7-2
CASSLSSNTQYF
>TRBD1|TRBJ2-2|.|TRBV14
CASSLGTGTLTGELFF